This T cell receptor beta chain is from a study of regulatory T cells in long-lasting Graves disease (dated by TCRdb to the early 2020s). For the wider study: Newly diagnosed Graves' disease patients had taken antithyroid drugs for less than 3 months. Peripheral blood TCR sequencing and RNA sequencing compared persistent Graves' disease patients with newly diagnosed Graves' disease patients. The study was conducted in China and was registered as a clinical trial. A total of around 35 samples underwent TCR sequencing, from around 13 patients with persistent Graves' disease and roughly 20 patients with newly diagnosed Graves' disease.

What the research found in general, with its limitations: The small sample size was acknowledged by the authors as a limitation that may reduce accuracy. Only the TCR beta chain was sequenced and analyzed. A larger number of public clonotypes was shared among persistent patients (around 2,700) than among newly diagnosed patients (roughly 970). Only peripheral blood was studied, because thyroid tissue, the primary lesion, was inaccessible. Lower TCR Shannon entropy and fewer highly expanded clones were observed in persistent Graves' disease patients than in newly diagnosed patients, which suggested clonal expansion.

The method was multiplex PCR. This sample was sequenced with an Illumina HiSeq 4000. CDR3 regions were amplified by Arm-PCR with iRepertoire HTBI primers to construct TCR beta libraries. PCR products were gel purified before sequencing. From the authors' description of their analysis: Gene usage analysis of CDR3 amino acid clonotypes relied on the 60 or so TRBV and 12 to 15 TRBJ segments identified across samples. Filtered high-quality paired reads were merged into contigs using COPE and FqMerger. BLAST was used to align contigs to the IMGT TRBV, TRBD and TRBJ reference genes, and CDR3 was defined following IMGT. Highly expanded clones were defined as clonotypes with a frequency above 0.1%. Repertoire diversity was measured by Shannon entropy, and V-J evenness by the Gini coefficient. Public clonotypes were defined as clonotypes shared by more than one individual. TCRdb took the public reads, trimmed them with fastp at Q25, ran MiXCR for clone calling and kept in-frame beta chains. Rows merge per CDR3 protein into single entries with the most common DNA and genes. In this record, the V and J calls reflect TCRdb's handling and not the investigators' own analysis. This sample lists over 300,000 distinct CDR3 sequences; around a sixth were detected once. About a fifth of the sample goes to the ten largest clones.

The time point label, read with the paper, signifies: newly diagnosed GD, antithyroid drugs for less than 3 months. RNA was extracted from PBMCs in TRIzol for both TCR sequencing and RNA sequencing. Graves' disease was diagnosed according to American Thyroid Association guidelines. Patients for the study were recruited at an endocrinology department in Xi'an, China. Each patient gave approximately 10 milliliters of peripheral blood, collected in an EDTA anticoagulant tube. Ficoll Paque Plus density gradient separation was used to isolate PBMCs, and no further T cell sorting was performed. An Agilent 2100 Bioanalyzer and agarose gel were used to check RNA quality, and a NanoDrop 2000 was used to measure RNA concentration. Ten or more counts support this clonotype. Its specific antigen is unknown. No much larger clonotype is one base removed from it; base qualities were not supplied. Material: peripheral blood mononuclear cells (PBMCs), obtained at new diagnosis, from a patient treated with antithyroid drugs. This receptor was obtained from a female donor with Graves disease.

The DNA sequence follows: TGTGCCAGCAGACCACCTGGACTAGCGGGAGCAAAAGAGACCCAGTACTTC. This gives the protein CASRPPGLAGAKETQYF. Here the chain combines TRBV6-2 or TRBV6-3 and TRBJ2-5, and 13 junction bases match TRBD2. Based on the germline V gene, the CDR1 and CDR2 sequences are MNHEY and SVGEGT. Trimming accounts for 6 bases at V and 3 bases at J, while the number of junction bases matched to no gene is 10. The CDR3 covers 17 residues, taking in both the cysteine and the phenylalanine. Just the 51-base CDR3 DNA is kept, in frame starting at base 1.